Detailed here is one T cell receptor beta chain. The junction had 14 bases not matched to a gene; V was cut back by 5 bases and J by 2 bases. Germline-derived CDR1 and CDR2 are SGHTA and FQGNSA. The CDR3 sequence is 17 residues long. The authors prepared the TCRbeta library with unique molecular identifiers. TCRdb used MiXCR to reprocess the PCR reads, holding one entry per CDR3 protein. In the table there are approximately 340,000 distinct CDR3 sequences, 10% of which are singletons. The data originate from a study of T-cell reconstitution after alpha-beta-depleted transplantation in children. V and J are TRBV7-2 and TRBJ1-2; 7 bases fit TRBD1. This clonotype originated in a human donor who donated a stem cell graft to a child with acute lymphoblastic leukemia. The starting material was PBMCs from the stem cell graft donor, obtained from the stem cell graft. The CDR3 nucleotides read TGTGCCAGCAGCCCACGAATTATAATCAGGGGGAACTATGGCTACACCTTC. Encoded protein: CASSPRIIIRGNYGYTF.